Listed here are 29 T cell receptor beta chains from one sample, sequenced in a study of identical twins. Using its own MiXCR run on the 5' RACE reads, TCRdb lists one record per CDR3 protein. In the table there are about 700,000 distinct CDR3 sequences, around 8.3% of which are singletons. The same specimen was also included in a second study, on yellow fever vaccine responses in identical twins.

The sample consisted of PBMCs. The receptors shown here come from a woman aged 18-29 years in good health.

This clonotype was counted between two and nine times. The CDR3: CASSVTGKNQPQHF. DNA for the CDR3: TGTGCCAGCAGTGTTACAGGGAAAAATCAGCCCCAGCATTTT. This rearrangement joins TRBV2 to TRBJ1-5; D possibly corresponds to TRBD1 (6 bases). V was cut by 4 bases and J by 4 bases, with 11 bases left in between. Germline CDR1 reads SNHLY; CDR2 reads FYNNEI. This CDR3 spans 14 amino acids.

A few counts support this clonotype. The gene calls are TRBV7-2 and TRBJ2-7; D perhaps matches TRBD2 (8 bases). Per germline, CDR1 SGHTA and CDR2 FQGNSA. Trimming shortened V by 2 bases and J by 0 bases, and 14 bases separated the two germline ends. CDR3 length equals 16 residues. The CDR3 region is CASSLSGRGRSYEQYF. The CDR3 DNA is TGTGCCAGCAGCTTATCCGGGAGGGGGCGCTCCTACGAGCAGTACTTC.

This clonotype came up many times. This chain joins TRBV12-3 or TRBV12-4 and TRBJ1-4; 7 nucleotides align to TRBD1. Trimming removed 2 bases from V and 8 bases from J; junction bases left unmatched: 5. The CDR3 covers 14 residues. CDR3 bases: TGTGCCAGCAGTTTATCGGGGACAGCCGAAAAACTGTTTTTT. It encodes CASSLSGTAEKLFF.

This clonotype was observed a few times. The genes are TRBV20-1 and TRBJ1-5; D gene unclear. Germline V gene lookup returns CDR1 DFQATT and CDR2 SNEGSKA (reference sequence). The CDR3 has 14 residues. Trimming shortened V by 2 bases and J by 9 bases, and 17 bases separated the two germline ends. CDR3 DNA: TGCAGTGCTAGAAGTCTGCAGCCGACGGCGCCCCAGCATTTT. Its protein product is CSARSLQPTAPQHF.

This clonotype appeared many times. This sequence joins TRBV20-1 and TRBJ1-6; the match to TRBD1 covers 8 bases. Germline V gene lookup returns CDR1 DFQATT and CDR2 SNEGSKA (reference sequence). The CDR3 has 14 residues. With V trimmed by 6 bases and J by 8 bases, 9 bases remained unmatched. In DNA form, the CDR3 reads TGCAGTGCGACCGCGGGACAGGAATATTCACCCCTCCACTTT. Translation gives CSATAGQEYSPLHF.

This clonotype has ten or more counts. The CDR3: CSVRADYTEAFF. Here the CDR3 DNA reads TGCAGCGTTAGGGCAGACTACACTGAAGCTTTCTTT. V gene TRBV29-1 combines with J gene TRBJ1-1; D not certain. The germline V gene has CDR1 SQVTM and CDR2 ANQGSEA. With 5 bases removed from V and 3 bases from J, the gap between germline ends came to 10 bases. The CDR3 length is 12 residues.

This clonotype was counted only a few times. In DNA, the CDR3 is TGTGCCAGCAGCCAAAAACTTAGCGGGAGGGACACAGATACGCAGTATTTT. This codes for CASSQKLSGRDTDTQYF. The genes are TRBV4-2 and TRBJ2-3; 11 nucleotides line up with TRBD2. The germline gives CDR1 LGHNA, CDR2 YNFKEQ. This CDR3 contains 17 residues. V lost 2 bases, J lost 2 bases, and 6 bases stayed unmatched.

V usage is TRBV3-1 and J usage is TRBJ2-2; D remains ambiguous. The CDR3 runs to 16 residues. Trimming removed 3 bases at V and 5 bases at J, with 16 bases between. The germline V gene encodes CDR1 LGHDT and CDR2 YNNKEL (reference sequence). The CDR3 protein is CASSQPPVGKTGELFF. CDR3 nucleotides: TGTGCCAGCAGCCAGCCCCCGGTGGGCAAAACCGGGGAGCTGTTTTTT.

This clonotype was detected many times. Being one base from a much bigger clone, this may be a read error. The chain couples TRBV7-9 to TRBJ2-3; 8 bases are a match to TRBD1. V dropped 6 bases and J dropped 1; count of bases not matched to a gene: 3. Germline lookup yields CDR1 SEHNR and CDR2 FQNEAQ (reference sequence). This CDR3 contains 14 residues. CDR3 bases: TGTGCCAGCAGGCCGGACAGGGGCACAGATACGCAGTATTTT. Its protein product is CASRPDRGTDTQYF.

V is TRBV12-3 or TRBV12-4 and J is TRBJ2-5; no clear D gene. The length of the CDR3 is 14 residues. The V end was cut by 5 bases, the J end by 5 bases, with 15 bases between. CDR3 loop: CASSPSQTMETQYF. CDR3 bases: TGTGCCAGCAGTCCCTCCCAGACAATGGAGACCCAGTACTTC.

This clonotype appeared a few times. This chain connects TRBV4-2 to TRBJ1-4; D remains ambiguous. The CDR3 length is 13 residues. Per germline, CDR1 LGHNA and CDR2 YNFKEQ. The germline V and J ends were trimmed by 4 bases and 7 bases, with 10 bases remaining between them. The CDR3 nucleotides are TGTGCCAGCAGCCGTGGGGAGGGTGAAAAACTGTTTTTT. This translates into CASSRGEGEKLFF.

This clonotype showed up many times. This sequence joins TRBV4-3 and TRBJ2-7; a possible D gene is TRBD2 (5 bases). The CDR3 loop spans 14 amino acids. Germline lookup yields CDR1 LGHNA and CDR2 YSLEER. V shed 4 bases and J shed 0 bases, with 10 bases lying between them. CDR3 coding DNA: TGCGCCAGCAGCCTGGATACTAGCTCCTACGAGCAGTACTTC. Its translation: CASSLDTSSYEQYF.

The V and J genes are TRBV10-3 and TRBJ2-3; 9 bases map to TRBD2. This CDR3 region has 13 residues. Germline loops: CDR1 ENHRY, CDR2 SYGVKD. V trimming: 10 bases; J trimming: 1 base; junction bases outside the gene matches: 3. The CDR3 loop is CATQREGTDTQYF. CDR3 bases: TGTGCCACCCAGCGGGAGGGCACAGATACGCAGTATTTT.

This clonotype was counted a few times. V is TRBV4-1 and J is TRBJ2-3, with 8 bases aligning to TRBD1. The CDR3 totals 16 residues. V lost 1 base and J lost 3; bases outside the gene matches: 6. From germline, CDR1 is MGHRA and CDR2 YSYEKL. The CDR3: CASSQGGQGWTDTQYF. CDR3 DNA sequence: TGCGCCAGCAGCCAAGGAGGACAGGGTTGGACAGATACGCAGTATTTT.

The chain carries TRBV24-1 and TRBJ2-7; D perhaps matches TRBD1 (7 bases). Germline V CDR1 and CDR2: KGHDR, SFDVKD. The V end was cut by 3 bases, the J end by 3 bases, with 14 bases between. The CDR3 length is 15 residues. CDR3 region: CATSDGGQDYYEQYF. The CDR3 coding sequence is TGTGCCACCAGTGATGGCGGACAGGACTACTACGAGCAGTACTTC.

The rearrangement uses TRBV5-1 and TRBJ2-3; D remains unclear. From germline, CDR1 is SGHRS and CDR2 YFSETQ. This CDR3 is built from 15 residues. V lost 2 bases and J lost 2, with 12 bases in between. In nucleotides, the CDR3 is TGCGCCAGCAGCTTTATTGGCCCCAACACAGATACGCAGTATTTT. It translates to CASSFIGPNTDTQYF.

The chain carries TRBV2 and TRBJ2-5; 7 positions match TRBD2. Trimming at V came to 6 bases and at J to 13 bases, leaving 5 bases not matched to a gene. Germline CDR1 is SNHLY and CDR2 is FYNNEI. The CDR3 consists of 10 residues. This CDR3 is CASRGLGAYF. CDR3 in DNA: TGTGCCAGCAGAGGACTAGGGGCGTACTTC.

V is TRBV4-2 and J is TRBJ2-5; TRBD2 matches 12 bases. Germline lookup yields CDR1 LGHNA and CDR2 YNFKEQ. The CDR3 spans 19 residues. The trim removed 4 bases at V and 2 bases at J, leaving 14 bases unmatched. CDR3 nucleotide sequence: TGTGCCAGCAGCCGTTTTCAAAACCCTAGCGGGAGGGATCAAGAGACCCAGTACTTC. Protein product: CASSRFQNPSGRDQETQYF.

The CDR3 loop reads CASRAGFIAKNIQYF. The CDR3 DNA is TGTGCCAGCAGGGCAGGGTTCATCGCCAAAAACATTCAGTACTTC. The chain employs TRBV6-1 and TRBJ2-4, with D possibly being TRBD1 (5 bases). Germline assignment: CDR1 MNHNS and CDR2 SASEGT. The CDR3 contains 15 residues. Trimming left V 6 bases short and J 1 base short, with 13 bases between.

The V call is TRBV15, the J call TRBJ2-7; tentatively, D is TRBD2 (6 bases). The CDR3 covers 16 residues. V lost 1 base to trimming and J lost 1 base, with 14 bases between them. Germline CDR1 and CDR2: LNHNV and YYDKDF (reference sequence). The CDR3 bases are TGTGCCACCAGCAGAGGGCCGGGACTGGCATCCTACGAGCAGTACTTC. As protein: CATSRGPGLASYEQYF.

The rearrangement uses TRBV20-1 and TRBJ2-7; 7 bases fit TRBD1. Trimming at V came to 0 bases and at J to 2 bases, leaving 7 bases not matched to a gene. The length of the CDR3 is 15 residues. Germline V gene lookup returns CDR1 DFQATT and CDR2 SNEGSKA (reference sequence). The CDR3 sequence: CSARDGQGDTYEQYF. The CDR3 DNA follows: TGCAGTGCTAGAGATGGGCAGGGGGATACCTACGAGCAGTACTTC.

There are many counts of this clonotype. The chain uses TRBV6-5 and TRBJ2-4, with a possible D match to TRBD1 (6 bases). V was shortened by 1 base and J by 1 base, with 14 bases between the two germline ends. The CDR3 runs to 17 residues. Germline V gene sequence: CDR1 MNHEY, CDR2 SVGAGI. The CDR3 coding sequence is TGTGCCAGCAGTTACTTGCCCCCAGGGGAGGCCAAAAACATTCAGTACTTC. This encodes CASSYLPPGEAKNIQYF.

This chain joins TRBV11-2 and TRBJ2-3, with TRBD2 identical over 10 bases. V lost 5 bases and J lost 0; bases outside the gene matches: 11. The CDR3 has 18 residues. Germline V CDR1 and CDR2: SGHAT, FQNNGV. CDR3 loop: CASSEMPPLAGSTDTQYF. In nucleotides, the CDR3 is TGTGCCAGCAGCGAAATGCCCCCACTAGCGGGGAGCACAGATACGCAGTATTTT. Looking up the rest from reference TRBV11-2 and TRBJ2-3 gives the full variable domain: EAGVAQSPRYKIIEKRQSVAFWCNPISGHATLYWYQQILGQGPKLLIQFQNNGVVDDSQLPKDRFSAERLKGVDSTLKIQPAKLEDSAVYLCASSEMPPLAGSTDTQYFGPGTRLTVL.

This chain uses TRBV12-3 or TRBV12-4 with TRBJ1-1; 9 nucleotides align to TRBD1. The CDR3 is 13 residues long. The trim removed 4 bases at V and 7 bases at J, leaving 4 bases unmatched. The CDR3 spells CASSYDRGGEAFF. The CDR3 nucleotides read TGTGCCAGCAGTTATGACAGGGGGGGTGAAGCTTTCTTT.

The sample holds a few counts of this clonotype. This sequence joins TRBV9 and TRBJ2-7; TRBD1 is a possible D gene (6 bases). Trimming shortened V by 4 bases and J by 8 bases, and 13 bases separated the two germline ends. Germline loops: CDR1 SGDLS, CDR2 YYNGEE. The CDR3 has 12 residues. CDR3 protein: CASSLDSVKQYF. In DNA, the CDR3 is TGTGCCAGCAGCCTGGACAGTGTAAAGCAGTACTTC.

This clonotype was observed a few times. V is TRBV20-1 and J is TRBJ2-4; 9 positions agree with TRBD1. Germline CDR1 and CDR2: DFQATT and SNEGSKA (reference sequence). V trimming: 6 bases; J trimming: 4 bases; junction bases outside the gene matches: 7. CDR3 size: 14 residues. CDR3 sequence: CSARQGDGKNIQYF. The CDR3, as DNA: TGCAGTGCCAGACAGGGGGACGGAAAAAACATTCAGTACTTC.

This clonotype was counted a few times. This chain links TRBV29-1 with TRBJ1-5; D perhaps matches TRBD1 (5 bases). In germline, CDR1 is SQVTM, CDR2 ANQGSEA. V lost 4 bases and J 4 bases, leaving 8 bases between the germline ends. The length of the CDR3 is 12 residues. Here the CDR3 reads CSVVQGNQPQHF. The CDR3 bases are TGCAGCGTTGTCCAGGGTAATCAGCCCCAGCATTTT.

This clonotype was recorded many times. The rearrangement links TRBV20-1 to TRBJ1-4; 10 bases map to TRBD1. The CDR3 loop spans 15 amino acids. J lost 6 bases, V lost 0 bases, and 4 bases had no gene match. Germline assignment: CDR1 DFQATT and CDR2 SNEGSKA (reference sequence). CDR3 nucleotide sequence: TGCAGTGCTAGAGATTGGGACAGGGGCGATGAAAAACTGTTTTTT. Encoded protein: CSARDWDRGDEKLFF.

Only a few counts were recorded for this clonotype. The chain carries TRBV29-1 and TRBJ2-2; no reliable D call. CDR1 is SQVTM, CDR2 ANQGSEA, per germline. The ends were cut back, 2 bases at V and 5 bases at J, with 6 bases in the middle. CDR3 length: 12 amino acids. The CDR3 sequence is CSVETVTGELFF. The DNA of the CDR3 is TGCAGCGTTGAAACGGTGACCGGGGAGCTGTTTTTT.